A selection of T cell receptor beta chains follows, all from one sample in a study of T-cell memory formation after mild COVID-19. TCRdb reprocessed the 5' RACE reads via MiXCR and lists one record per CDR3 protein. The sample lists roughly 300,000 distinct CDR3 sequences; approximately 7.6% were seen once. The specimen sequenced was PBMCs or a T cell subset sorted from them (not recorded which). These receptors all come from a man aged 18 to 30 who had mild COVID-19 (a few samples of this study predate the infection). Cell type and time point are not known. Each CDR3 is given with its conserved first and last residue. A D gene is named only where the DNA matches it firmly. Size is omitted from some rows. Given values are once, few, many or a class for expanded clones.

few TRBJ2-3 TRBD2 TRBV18 CASSPRGLAGGRSTDTQYF TGTGCCAGCTCACCTCGAGGACTAGCGGGGGGCCGGAGCACAGATACGCAGTATTTT
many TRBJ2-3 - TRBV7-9 CASSSPGVNTQYF TGTGCCAGCAGCTCACCAGGGGTGAATACGCAGTATTTT
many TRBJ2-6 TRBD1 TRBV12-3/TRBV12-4 CASSSPWGGTGGIGANVLTF TGTGCCAGCAGTTCCCCATGGGGGGGGACAGGGGGCATTGGGGCCAACGTCCTGACTTTC
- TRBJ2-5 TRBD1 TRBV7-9 CASSSGTGGETQYF TGTGCCAGCAGCTCCGGGACAGGGGGGGAGACCCAGTACTTC
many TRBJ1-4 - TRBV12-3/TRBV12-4 CASSFINQGEKLFF TGTGCCAGCAGTTTTATAAATCAAGGAGAAAAACTGTTTTTT
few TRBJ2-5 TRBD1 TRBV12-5 CASGARQGLVTQYF TGTGCTAGTGGTGCTCGACAGGGTTTGGTGACCCAGTACTTC
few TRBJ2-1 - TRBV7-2 CASSLVSAYNEQFF TGTGCCAGCAGCTTAGTCTCGGCCTACAATGAGCAGTTCTTC
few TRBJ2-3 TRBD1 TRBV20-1 CSAFNPQGAWDTQYF TGCAGTGCTTTTAACCCACAGGGGGCATGGGATACGCAGTATTTT
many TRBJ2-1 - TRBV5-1 CASSLRVSSYNEQFF TGCGCCAGCAGCTTGAGGGTAAGCTCCTACAATGAGCAGTTCTTC
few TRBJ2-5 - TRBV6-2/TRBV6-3 CASSSREETQYF TGTGCCAGCAGCTCCAGGGAAGAGACCCAGTACTTC
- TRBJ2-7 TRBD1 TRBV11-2 CASSLDGHPGQGSYEQYF TGTGCCAGCAGCTTAGATGGTCACCCGGGACAGGGGAGCTACGAGCAGTACTTC
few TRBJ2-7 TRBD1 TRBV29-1 CSVEVVDRGYVEQYF TGCAGCGTTGAAGTGGTCGACAGGGGGTACGTCGAGCAGTACTTC
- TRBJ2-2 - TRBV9 CASSVDRYITGELFF TGTGCCAGCAGCGTAGACCGTTACATCACCGGGGAGCTGTTTTTT
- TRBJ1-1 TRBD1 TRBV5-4 CASSFGYRDRVVAFF TGTGCCAGCAGCTTCGGCTACCGGGACAGGGTCGTAGCTTTCTTT
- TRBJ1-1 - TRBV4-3 CASSQARGYEAFF TGCGCCAGCAGCCAAGCTCGGGGCTATGAAGCTTTCTTT
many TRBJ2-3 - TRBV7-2 CASSPTSSTDTQYF TGTGCCAGCAGCCCGACGTCTAGCACAGATACGCAGTATTTT
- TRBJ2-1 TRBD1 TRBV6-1 CASSEWTGNEQFF TGTGCCAGCAGTGAATGGACAGGGAATGAGCAGTTCTTC
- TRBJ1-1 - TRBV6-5 CASSADGNTEAFF TGTGCCAGCAGCGCCGACGGGAACACTGAAGCTTTCTTT
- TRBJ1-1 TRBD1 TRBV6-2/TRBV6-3 CASSPLPPTGGTEAFF TGTGCCAGCAGCCCCCTCCCCCCTACAGGGGGGACTGAAGCTTTCTTT
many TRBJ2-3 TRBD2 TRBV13 CASSPDSRGSSDTQYF TGTGCCAGCAGCCCAGACTCGCGGGGGAGCTCAGATACGCAGTATTTT
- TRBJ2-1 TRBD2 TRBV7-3 CASSFLGSGGHNEQFF TGTGCCAGCAGCTTCCTTGGGAGCGGGGGTCACAATGAGCAGTTCTTC
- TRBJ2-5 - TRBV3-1 CASSQEGDGTQYF TGTGCCAGCAGCCAAGAAGGGGACGGAACCCAGTACTTC
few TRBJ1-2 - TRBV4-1 CASSQVKANYGYTF TGCGCCAGCAGCCAAGTTAAGGCTAACTATGGCTACACCTTC
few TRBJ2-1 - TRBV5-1 CASSLKGDWDNEQFF TGCGCCAGCAGCTTGAAGGGGGATTGGGACAATGAGCAGTTCTTC
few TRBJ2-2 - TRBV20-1 CSADTGTRTGELFF TGCAGTGCAGACACAGGGACGCGCACCGGGGAGCTGTTTTTT
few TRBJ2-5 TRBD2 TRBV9 CASSDRGLAGRETQYF TGTGCCAGCAGCGATCGTGGGCTAGCGGGGAGAGAGACCCAGTACTTC
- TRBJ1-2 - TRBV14 CASSQLLGREVLYGYTF TGTGCCAGCAGCCAATTGCTGGGCAGGGAAGTCCTCTATGGCTACACCTTC
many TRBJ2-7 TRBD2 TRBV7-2 CASSGLAGGRPSTASYEQYF TGTGCCAGCAGCGGACTAGCGGGGGGGCGACCCTCTACCGCCTCCTACGAGCAGTACTTC
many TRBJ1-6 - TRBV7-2 CASSLEGLSSPLHF TGTGCCAGCAGCTTAGAAGGTCTAAGCTCACCCCTCCACTTT
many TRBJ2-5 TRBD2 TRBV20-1 CSAPSGAGATYQETQYF TGCAGTGCCCCCTCGGGAGCGGGGGCGACCTACCAAGAGACCCAGTACTTC
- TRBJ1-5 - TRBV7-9 CASSGRGEEPQHF TGTGCCAGCAGCGGACGAGGGGAGGAGCCCCAGCATTTT
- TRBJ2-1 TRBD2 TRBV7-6 CASSAYPSGSRDEQFF TGTGCCAGCAGCGCCTACCCTAGCGGGAGTAGGGATGAGCAGTTCTTC
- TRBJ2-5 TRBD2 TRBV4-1 CASSRTGLAGGSETQYF TGCGCCAGCAGCCGAACCGGACTAGCGGGGGGGTCGGAGACCCAGTACTTC
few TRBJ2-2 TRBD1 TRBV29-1 CSVLGTGYTGELFF TGCAGCGTTCTCGGGACAGGGTACACCGGGGAGCTGTTTTTT
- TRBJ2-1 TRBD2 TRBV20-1 CSARLAGDNEQFF TGCAGTGCTAGACTAGCGGGGGACAATGAGCAGTTCTTC
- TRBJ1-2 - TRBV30 CAWSPDGPSGYTF TGTGCCTGGAGCCCGGACGGTCCGAGTGGCTACACCTTC
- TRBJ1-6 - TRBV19 CASSTRTYSPLHF TGTGCCAGTAGTACTCGGACCTATTCACCCCTCCACTTT
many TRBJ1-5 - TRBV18 CASSKASNQPQHF TGTGCCAGCTCAAAGGCCAGTAACCAGCCCCAGCATTTT
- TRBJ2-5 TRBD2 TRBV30 CARKGGGGRTETQYF TGTGCCCGGAAGGGAGGCGGGGGGCGAACAGAGACCCAGTACTTC
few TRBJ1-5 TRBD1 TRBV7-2 CASSTGQDQPQHF TGTGCCAGCAGCACCGGACAGGATCAGCCCCAGCATTTT
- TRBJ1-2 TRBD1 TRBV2 CATRGALTSHPLNGYTF TGTGCCACCAGGGGGGCGTTGACTTCGCACCCCTTGAATGGCTACACCTTC
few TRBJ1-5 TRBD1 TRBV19 CASTRTGYDQPQHF TGTGCCAGTACGCGGACAGGGTATGATCAGCCCCAGCATTTT
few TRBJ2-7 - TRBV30 CAWSVMGNWEYEQYF TGTGCCTGGAGTGTGATGGGAAACTGGGAGTACGAGCAGTACTTC
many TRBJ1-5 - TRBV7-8 CASSLVPFLSNQPQHF TGTGCCAGCAGCTTAGTCCCCTTCCTCAGCAATCAGCCCCAGCATTTT
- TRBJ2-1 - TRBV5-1 CASSLGGSSVEQFF TGCGCCAGCAGCTTGGGGGGGTCTAGCGTTGAGCAGTTCTTC
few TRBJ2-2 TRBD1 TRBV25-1 CASSAGQGSTGELFF TGTGCCAGCAGTGCCGGACAGGGGAGCACCGGGGAGCTGTTTTTT
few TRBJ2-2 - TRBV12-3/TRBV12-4 CASSFARAGELFF TGTGCCAGCAGTTTTGCGCGCGCCGGGGAGCTGTTTTTT
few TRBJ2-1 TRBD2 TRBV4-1 CASSQAEREGDEQFF TGCGCCAGCAGCCAAGCCGAGCGGGAGGGCGATGAGCAGTTCTTC
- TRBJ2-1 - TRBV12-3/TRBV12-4 CASSFPGDPYNEQFF TGTGCCAGCAGTTTCCCAGGGGATCCCTACAATGAGCAGTTCTTC
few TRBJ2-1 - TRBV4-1 CASSQEGGTGKNEQFF TGCGCCAGCAGCCAAGAAGGGGGGACTGGAAAAAATGAGCAGTTCTTC
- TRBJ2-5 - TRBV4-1 CASSQGRVIQETQYF TGCGCCAGCAGCCAAGGCAGGGTTATCCAAGAGACCCAGTACTTC
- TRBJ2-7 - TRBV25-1 CASSESYEQYF TGTGCCAGCAGTGAAAGCTACGAGCAGTACTTC